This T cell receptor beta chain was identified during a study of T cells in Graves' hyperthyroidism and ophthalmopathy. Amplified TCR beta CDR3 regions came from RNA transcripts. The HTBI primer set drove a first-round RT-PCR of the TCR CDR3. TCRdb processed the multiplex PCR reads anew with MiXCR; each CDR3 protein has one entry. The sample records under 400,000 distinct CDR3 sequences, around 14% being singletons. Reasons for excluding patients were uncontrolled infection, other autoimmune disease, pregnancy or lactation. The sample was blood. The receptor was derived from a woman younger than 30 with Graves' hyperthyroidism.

The CDR3 is CASSNLDPNEKLFF. The CDR3 region has the DNA TGTGCCAGTAGTAACCTCGACCCGAATGAAAAACTGTTTTTT. The V and J genes are TRBV19 and TRBJ1-4; D is undetermined. Between the trimmed V and J ends, which lost 4 bases and 5 bases, there was a span of 11 bases. The CDR3 runs 14 residues. Germline-derived CDR1 and CDR2 are LNHDA and SQIVND (reference sequence). Looking up the rest from reference TRBV19 and TRBJ1-4 gives the full variable domain: DGGITQSPKYLFRKEGQNVTLSCEQNLNHDAMYWYRQDPGQGLRLIYYSQIVNDFQKGDIAEGYSVSREKKESFPLTVTSAQKNPTAFYLCASSNLDPNEKLFFGSGTQLSVL.